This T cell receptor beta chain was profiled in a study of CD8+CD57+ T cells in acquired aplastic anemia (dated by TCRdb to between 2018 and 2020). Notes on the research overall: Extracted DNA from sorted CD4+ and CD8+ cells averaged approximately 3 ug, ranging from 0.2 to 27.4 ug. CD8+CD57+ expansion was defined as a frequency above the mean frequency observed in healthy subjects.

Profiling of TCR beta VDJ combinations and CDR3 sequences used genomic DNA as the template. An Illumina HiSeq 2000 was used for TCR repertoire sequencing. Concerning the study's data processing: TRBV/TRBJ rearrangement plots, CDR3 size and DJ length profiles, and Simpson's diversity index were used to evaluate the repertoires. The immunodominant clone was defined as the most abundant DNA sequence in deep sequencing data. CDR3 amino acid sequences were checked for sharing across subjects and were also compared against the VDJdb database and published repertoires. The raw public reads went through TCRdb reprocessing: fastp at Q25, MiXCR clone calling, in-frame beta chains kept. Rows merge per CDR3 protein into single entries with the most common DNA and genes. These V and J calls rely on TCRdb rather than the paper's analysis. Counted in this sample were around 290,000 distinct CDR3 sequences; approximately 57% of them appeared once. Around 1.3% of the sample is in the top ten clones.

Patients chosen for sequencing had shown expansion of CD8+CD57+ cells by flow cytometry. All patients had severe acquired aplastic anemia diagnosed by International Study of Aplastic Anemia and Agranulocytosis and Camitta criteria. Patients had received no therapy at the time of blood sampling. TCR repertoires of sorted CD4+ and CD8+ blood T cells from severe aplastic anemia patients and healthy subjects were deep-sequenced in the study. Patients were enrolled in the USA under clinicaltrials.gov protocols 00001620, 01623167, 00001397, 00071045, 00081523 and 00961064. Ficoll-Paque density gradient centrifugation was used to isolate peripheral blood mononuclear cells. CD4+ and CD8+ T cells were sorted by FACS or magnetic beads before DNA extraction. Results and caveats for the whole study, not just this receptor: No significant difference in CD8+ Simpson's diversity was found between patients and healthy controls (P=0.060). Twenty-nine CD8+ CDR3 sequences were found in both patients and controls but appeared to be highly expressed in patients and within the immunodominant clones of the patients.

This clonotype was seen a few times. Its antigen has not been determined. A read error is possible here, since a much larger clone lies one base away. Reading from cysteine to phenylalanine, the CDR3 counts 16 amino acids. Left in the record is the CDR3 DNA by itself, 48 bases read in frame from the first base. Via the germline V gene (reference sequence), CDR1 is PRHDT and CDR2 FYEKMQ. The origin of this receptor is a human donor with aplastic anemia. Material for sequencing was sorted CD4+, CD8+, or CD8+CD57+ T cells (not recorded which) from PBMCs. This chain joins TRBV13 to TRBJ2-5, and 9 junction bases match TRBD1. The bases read TGTGCCAGCAGCCCCGGACAGGGGCAGTACCAAGGGACCCAGTACTTC. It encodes CASSPGQGQYQGTQYF.